The 26 T cell receptor beta chains below come from one sample, sequenced in a study of type 1 regulatory T cells. The antigens of these receptors remain unknown. In TCRdb, the reads were re-called with MiXCR into one record per CDR3 protein. The sample consists of approximately 42,000 distinct CDR3 sequences, 9% to 15% of them appearing once. The sample was cultured non-Tr1 T cells, either the whole culture or a sorted T cell fraction (not recorded which). The origin of the receptors is a human donor in good health.

This clonotype rates as medium-sized (0.01 to 0.1%). The V and J genes are TRBV5-5 and TRBJ2-2; TRBD1 aligns across 8 bases. CDR3 size: 15 residues. The V gene's germline CDR1 is SGHKS and CDR2 YYEKEE (reference sequence). With V trimmed by 1 base and J by 4 bases, 3 bases remained unmatched. The CDR3 sequence: CASSLLGQGTGELFF. In nucleotides, the CDR3 is TGTGCCAGCAGCTTGTTAGGACAGGGCACCGGGGAGCTGTTTTTT. The full variable domain, in which reference TRBV5-5 and TRBJ2-2 provide the parts outside the CDR3, is DAGVTQSPTHLIKTRGQQVTLRCSPISGHKSVSWYQQVLGQGPQFIFQYYEKEERGRGNFPDRFSARQFPNYSSELNVNALLLGDSALYLCASSLLGQGTGELFFGEGSRLTVL.

Many counts were recorded for this clonotype. The V call is TRBV10-3, the J call TRBJ2-1, with 9 bases lining up with TRBD2. Germline CDR1 reads ENHRY; CDR2 reads SYGVKD. V lost 3 bases to trimming and J lost 4 bases; unmatched junction nucleotides: 1. The CDR3 extends over 14 amino acids. CDR3 nucleotide sequence: TGTGCCATCAGTGAAACTAGCGGGTACAATGAGCAGTTCTTC. Translation: CAISETSGYNEQFF.

This clonotype came up many times. This CDR3 is CASSLALAQGAYEQYF. CDR3 DNA: TGTGCCAGCAGCTTAGCGCTCGCACAGGGGGCTTACGAGCAGTACTTC. The chain is built from TRBV7-2 and TRBJ2-7; 9 nucleotides align to TRBD1. Germline values: CDR1 SGHTA, CDR2 FQGNSA. The junction had 7 bases not matched to a gene; V was cut back by 0 bases and J by 4 bases. The CDR3 is 16 residues long.

This clonotype was seen repeatedly, ten times or more. CDR3 bases: TGTGCCATCGGGGGACTAGCGGGAGAGGAGCAGTTCTTC. This gives the protein CAIGGLAGEEQFF. The gene calls are TRBV10-3 and TRBJ2-1, with 14 bases identical to TRBD2. CDR3 length: 13 residues. The J segment lost 10 bases and the V segment lost 8 bases, leaving 4 bases of the junction unmatched. In germline, CDR1 is ENHRY, CDR2 SYGVKD.

This clonotype was seen only once. This may stem from a read error, because a much larger clone lies one nucleotide away. The rearrangement joins TRBV10-3 to TRBJ1-6; weak D call: TRBD1 (5 bases). CDR1 is ENHRY, CDR2 SYGVKD, per germline. The CDR3 sequence is 13 residues long. Trimming took off 5 bases at V and 9 bases at J, with 11 bases between the two ends. Here the CDR3 reads CAISKDNTSPLHF. DNA of the CDR3: TGTGCCATCAGTAAGGACAATACTTCACCCCTCCACTTT.

V usage is TRBV7-9 and J usage is TRBJ2-1; 9 nucleotides line up with TRBD2. This CDR3 comprises 13 residues. Germline values: CDR1 SEHNR, CDR2 FQNEAQ (reference sequence). The V and J ends lost 4 bases and 9 bases, in that order; junction bases with no gene match: 4. The CDR3 here is CASSSGLAGEQFF. The CDR3 coding sequence is TGTGCCAGCAGCTCGGGACTAGCCGGTGAGCAGTTCTTC.

Turning to this clonotype: One end of the junction varies from germline; a read error may be responsible. V and J are TRBV19 and TRBJ2-1, with D uncertain. There are 13 residues in the CDR3. Looked up from germline, CDR1 is LNHDA and CDR2 is SQIVND (reference sequence). In DNA form, the CDR3 reads TGTGCCAGTAGTATCGGAAAATACAATGGGCAGTTCTTC. This translates into CASSIGKYNGQFF.

J is TRBJ2-1 and V is TRBV4-2; 10 nucleotides line up with TRBD2. The CDR3 loop spans 17 amino acids. Germline trimming cut 2 bases from V and 10 bases from J; bases unmatched to any gene: 14. Germline V gene lookup returns CDR1 LGHNA and CDR2 YNFKEQ. This CDR3 reads CASSQRPSGSLSTEQFF. CDR3 coding DNA: TGTGCCAGCAGCCAAAGGCCTAGCGGGAGCCTCTCTACGGAGCAGTTCTTC.

V gene TRBV7-2 combines with J gene TRBJ2-1, with no clear D. Germline V CDR1 and CDR2: SGHTA, FQGNSA. Trimming took 6 bases from V and 5 from J, leaving 14 bases between them. CDR3 size: 14 residues. The CDR3 loop is CASSILSTNNEQFF. CDR3 nucleotides: TGTGCCAGCAGTATCCTCTCTACTAACAATGAGCAGTTCTTC.

This clonotype has only a few counts. The chain is built from TRBV27 and TRBJ2-1; 10 bases map to TRBD2. The CDR3 consists of 16 residues. The ends lost 2 bases at V and 9 bases at J; junction bases unmatched: 10. The V gene's germline CDR1 is MNHEY and CDR2 SMNVEV (reference sequence). DNA for the CDR3: TGTGCCAGCAGTTTAGGGGGGGCTAGCGGGAGAGGTGAGCAGTTCTTC. Amino acids: CASSLGGASGRGEQFF.

This clonotype occurred many times. This chain joins TRBV9 and TRBJ1-4; D is uncertain. The CDR3 runs 12 residues. Deletions cut 3 bases from V and 6 bases from J, with 6 bases between. Germline lookup yields CDR1 SGDLS and CDR2 YYNGEE. The CDR3 DNA reads as TGTGCCAGCAGCGGAAAGGATGAAAAACTGTTTTTT. This sequence encodes CASSGKDEKLFF.

The sample holds many counts of this clonotype. This chain connects TRBV29-1 to TRBJ2-3, with D perhaps TRBD1 or TRBD2 (6 bases each). This CDR3 contains 14 residues. The V end lost 4 bases, the J end lost 0 bases, and 11 bases lay between the germline ends. In germline, CDR1 is SQVTM, CDR2 ANQGSEA. CDR3 bases: TGCAGCGTTGGGCCGGGGGCTAGCACAGATACGCAGTATTTT. Translation gives CSVGPGASTDTQYF.

This clonotype was seen only a few times. Germline is not matched at one junction end, which may reflect a read error. As DNA, the CDR3 is TGTGCCAGCGGATTAGGAGAATATCAACCCCAGCATTTT. Encoded protein: CASGLGEYQPQHF. The J gene is TRBJ1-5, the V gene TRBV2; D is undetermined. The CDR3 is 13 residues long. In germline, CDR1 is SNHLY, CDR2 FYNNEI.

This chain uses TRBV20-1 with TRBJ2-2; D unresolved. The germline V and J ends were trimmed by 6 bases and 7 bases, with 15 bases remaining between them. Germline CDR1 is DFQATT and CDR2 is SNEGSKA (reference sequence). The CDR3 is 13 residues long. CDR3 nucleotide sequence: TGCAGTGCCAACGACGGGCGATTCGGGGAGCTGTTTTTT. Residues: CSANDGRFGELFF.

This clonotype occurred a few times. J is TRBJ2-1 and V is TRBV30, with D maybe TRBD1 (5 bases). V lost 0 bases and J lost 7, with 10 bases in between. Germline loops: CDR1 GTSNPN, CDR2 SVGIG (reference sequence). CDR3 length: 13 amino acids. Here the CDR3 reads CAWSVQSGNEQFF. For the CDR3, the DNA is TGTGCCTGGAGTGTACAATCAGGGAATGAGCAGTTCTTC.

This clonotype was found many times. The rearrangement joins TRBV4-2 to TRBJ2-7, with 11 bases that match TRBD2. Germline assignment: CDR1 LGHNA and CDR2 YNFKEQ. The trim removed 0 bases at V and 2 bases at J, leaving 9 bases unmatched. This CDR3 comprises 18 residues. CDR3 DNA: TGTGCCAGCAGCCAAGATTTGTCTCGGGGACTAGCGGCCTACGAGCAGTACTTC. Protein product: CASSQDLSRGLAAYEQYF.

This clonotype was seen at least ten times. The CDR3 reads CASSLTVLRERGEQYF. For the CDR3, the DNA is TGTGCCAGCAGCTTAACGGTACTGCGGGAGCGGGGCGAGCAGTACTTC. The gene calls are TRBV7-2 and TRBJ2-7, with 7 positions matching TRBD2. The V gene's germline CDR1 is SGHTA and CDR2 FQGNSA. The CDR3 length is 16 residues. Trimming took 2 bases from V and 6 from J; bases not matched to a gene: 13.

This clonotype appeared a few times. V and J are TRBV12-3 or TRBV12-4 and TRBJ1-5; D possibly corresponds to TRBD1 (6 bases). The V end lost 4 bases, the J end lost 3 bases, and 13 bases lay between the germline ends. This CDR3 contains 15 residues. CDR3 DNA: TGTGCCAGCAGTTCCTCCGGGACAACCAATCAGCCCCAGCATTTT. Its translation is CASSSSGTTNQPQHF.

This clonotype was seen at least ten times. V usage is TRBV29-1 and J usage is TRBJ2-1; possibly TRBD1 for D (6 bases). The CDR3 sequence is 13 residues long. V lost 8 bases, J lost 6 bases, and 17 bases lay in between. Germline V CDR1 and CDR2: SQVTM, ANQGSEA. The CDR3 region is CSSTGTLSNEQFF. Written as DNA, the CDR3 is TGCAGCTCGACCGGGACACTGTCCAATGAGCAGTTCTTC.

As to this clonotype: A much larger clone differs by one base, so this may be a read error. CDR3 sequence: CAGRAGTGDYNEQFF. CDR3 coding DNA: TGCGCCGGCAGGGCCGGGACAGGGGATTACAATGAGCAGTTCTTC. This rearrangement joins TRBV5-1 to TRBJ2-1; 10 nucleotides agree with TRBD1. This CDR3 comprises 15 residues. Germline V gene lookup returns CDR1 SGHRS and CDR2 YFSETQ.

This clonotype has ten or more counts. The chain joins TRBV27 to TRBJ2-2; D is unclear. The length of the CDR3 is 15 residues. Germline V lookup: CDR1 MNHEY, CDR2 SMNVEV (reference sequence). V lost 7 bases to trimming and J lost 3 bases, with 15 bases between them. CDR3 DNA sequence: TGTGCCAGCACCACTCTGACCTCGGACACCGGGGAGCTGTTTTTT. It specifies CASTTLTSDTGELFF.

This clonotype showed up many times. This chain links TRBV20-1 with TRBJ1-1; possibly TRBD1 for D (6 bases). The V and J ends lost 4 bases and 8 bases respectively, with 17 bases between them. This CDR3 has 13 amino acids. Germline assignment: CDR1 DFQATT and CDR2 SNEGSKA (reference sequence). The CDR3 protein is CSAKVQTGREAFF. The CDR3 DNA is TGCAGTGCTAAGGTCCAGACAGGTCGGGAAGCTTTCTTT.

As for this clonotype: Germline is not matched at one junction end, which may reflect a read error. The J gene is TRBJ2-5, the V gene TRBV12-3 or TRBV12-4; 9 positions match TRBD1. CDR3 length equals 15 residues. CDR3 bases: TGTGCCAGCAGTAGTCAACAGGGGGCTCAAGAGATCCAGTACTTC. Amino acids: CASSSQQGAQEIQYF.

J is TRBJ1-2 and V is TRBV5-1; D call uncertain. Germline V CDR1 and CDR2: SGHRS, YFSETQ. Trimming removed 0 bases at V and 6 bases at J, with 6 bases between. The CDR3 runs 12 residues. The CDR3 loop reads CASSLGENGYTF. The CDR3 nucleotides are TGCGCCAGCAGCTTGGGTGAGAATGGCTACACCTTC.

The sample holds many counts of this clonotype. The chain carries TRBV20-1 and TRBJ2-3; D gene unclear. Germline-derived CDR1 and CDR2 are DFQATT and SNEGSKA (reference sequence). CDR3 length: 14 residues. V was pared by 1 base and J by 8 bases, with 16 bases between. The CDR3: CSARVPLTSGTQYF. CDR3 nucleotides: TGCAGTGCTAGAGTCCCCTTGACGTCCGGTACGCAGTATTTT.

This clonotype showed up just a few times. The gene calls are TRBV20-1 and TRBJ1-2, with TRBD1 identical over 7 bases. The CDR3 has 13 amino acids. Germline CDR1 DFQATT, CDR2 SNEGSKA (reference sequence). With V trimmed by 1 base and J by 8 bases, 7 bases remained unmatched. The CDR3 region is CSARVRGAGGYTF. The CDR3 nucleotides read TGCAGTGCTAGAGTCAGGGGGGCTGGGGGCTACACCTTC.